A single sample is the source of the 32 T cell receptor beta chains below, sequenced in a study of T cell responses to AZD1222 COVID-19 vaccine. The table came from immunoSEQ multiplex PCR; TCRdb's copy has only in-frame clones and leaves some out. Of tens of thousands of clones listed, around 89% are singletons. Source: peripheral blood, taken on day 0 of AZD1222 vaccination. These receptors came from an adult in good health.

The rearrangement uses TRBV6-6 and TRBJ2-4; D is undetermined. V lost 6 bases and J lost 0, with 9 bases in between. The CDR3 is 14 amino acids. Per germline, CDR1 MNHNY and CDR2 SVGAGI (reference sequence). The CDR3 region has the DNA TGTGCCAGCAGGGAACTTATAGCCAAAAACATTCAGTACTTC. Its protein is CASRELIAKNIQYF.

The chain carries TRBV4-2 and TRBJ2-5; the D gene is possibly TRBD2 (7 bases). The germline CDR1 and CDR2 sequences are LGHNA and YNFKEQ. This CDR3 has 19 residues. V dropped 3 bases and J dropped 5 bases, with 28 bases sitting between them. The CDR3 nucleotides read TGTGCCAGCAGCCACATAGGGGGGGAGGCCAGCGGCCATGATGAGACCCAGTACTTC. Its translation: CASSHIGGEASGHDETQYF.

The chain links TRBV7-6 to TRBJ2-5; D is uncertain. With 2 bases removed from V and 5 bases from J, the gap between germline ends came to 12 bases. This CDR3 is 14 amino acids long. Germline CDR1 SGHVS, CDR2 FNYEAQ. CDR3 in DNA: TGTGCCAGCAGCTTACAGGACCTCCGGGAGACCCAGTACTTC. Residues: CASSLQDLRETQYF.

This chain links TRBV9 with TRBJ2-2; D is unresolved. V was shortened by 1 base and J by 5 bases, with 6 bases between the two germline ends. This CDR3 comprises 13 residues. Per the germline V gene, CDR1 is SGDLS and CDR2 is YYNGEE. The DNA of the CDR3 is TGTGCCAGCAGCGTATGGAGTACCGGGGAGCTGTTTTTT. Translation: CASSVWSTGELFF.

CDR3 nucleotide sequence: TGTGCCACCAGTGATTTGCTAGGCCGCCCAAACACTGAAGCTTTCTTT. Residues: CATSDLLGRPNTEAFF. This sequence joins TRBV24-1 and TRBJ1-1; unclear D gene. The CDR3 runs 16 residues. The V gene's germline CDR1 is KGHDR and CDR2 SFDVKD. V lost 0 bases to trimming and J lost 2 bases, with 12 bases between them.

The V gene is TRBV20-1, the J gene TRBJ2-5; D call uncertain. Trimming stripped 7 bases from V and 3 bases from J, with 6 bases between. Per germline, CDR1 DFQATT and CDR2 SNEGSKA (reference sequence). This CDR3 is 10 amino acids long. CDR3: CSVLEETQYF. CDR3 coding DNA: TGCAGTGTATTAGAAGAGACCCAGTACTTC.

As to this clone: The junction differs from germline at one of its ends, possibly a read error. The genes are TRBV29-1 and TRBJ1-2; possible D gene TRBD1, 6 bases. The CDR3 contains 13 residues. The V gene's germline CDR1 is SQVTM and CDR2 ANQGSEA. The chain's CDR3 is CSVEGQIFYGYTF. DNA for the CDR3: TGCAGCGTCGAAGGACAGATCTTCTATGGCTACACCTTC.

The chain has TRBV29-1 and TRBJ1-2; 9 positions agree with TRBD1. Germline-derived CDR1 and CDR2 are SQVTM and ANQGSEA. This CDR3 is 15 amino acids long. The V gene end was trimmed by 5 bases and the J gene end by 3 bases; junction bases not matched to a gene: 10. The CDR3 nucleotides read TGCAGCGTTTCCCGACAGGGGGAGGTCTACTATGGCTACACCTTC. It is translated as CSVSRQGEVYYGYTF.

The chain recombines TRBV28 with TRBJ2-7; D unresolved. V gave up 7 bases and J gave up 3 bases, with 7 bases separating them. CDR3 length: 11 amino acids. Germline-derived CDR1 and CDR2 are MDHEN and SYDVKM. This chain's CDR3 is CASTNFYEQYF. In DNA, the CDR3 is TGTGCCAGCACCAACTTCTACGAGCAGTACTTC.

The chain combines TRBV5-4 with TRBJ2-7; 10 nucleotides agree with TRBD2. CDR3 length: 15 residues. Germline loops: CDR1 SGHNT, CDR2 YYREEE (reference sequence). With V trimmed by 2 bases and J by 7 bases, 9 bases remained unmatched. The CDR3: CASSFSGRPSDEQYF. The CDR3 DNA reads TGTGCCAGCAGCTTTAGCGGGAGGCCATCTGATGAGCAGTACTTC.

DNA of the CDR3: TGTGCCAGCAGCTCGGGACAGACAGATACGCAGTATTTT. As protein: CASSSGQTDTQYF. The chain carries TRBV11-2 and TRBJ2-3, with 7 bases fitting TRBD1. V trimming: 4 bases; J trimming: 3 bases; junction bases outside the gene matches: 1. Germline V gives CDR1 SGHAT, CDR2 FQNNGV. The CDR3 sequence is 13 residues long.

The V call is TRBV28, the J call TRBJ1-6; D gene ambiguous. Germline assignment: CDR1 MDHEN and CDR2 SYDVKM. V was trimmed by 8 bases and J by 14 bases, leaving 7 bases between them. CDR3 length: 9 amino acids. The DNA for the CDR3 is TGTGCCAGCCGTATAGCCCTCCACTTT. It encodes CASRIALHF.

This chain links TRBV5-1 with TRBJ1-4; a weak D match, TRBD1 (6 bases). This CDR3 spans 14 amino acids. V lost 1 base and J lost 8, with 12 bases in between. CDR1 is SGHRS, CDR2 YFSETQ, per germline. CDR3 in DNA: TGCGCCAGCAGCTTGAATACAGGGAGAGAAAAACTGTTTTTT. This translates into CASSLNTGREKLFF.

The rearrangement links TRBV30 to TRBJ1-5; D remains ambiguous. Germline values: CDR1 GTSNPN, CDR2 SVGIG (reference sequence). This CDR3 has 11 residues. CDR3 protein: CSVVSNQPQHF. The CDR3 DNA sequence: TGTTCAGTCGTTAGCAATCAGCCCCAGCATTTT.

This clone showed up just once. The rearrangement joins TRBV5-1 to TRBJ2-2; tentative D call: TRBD2 (7 bases). CDR1 is SGHRS and CDR2 is YFSETQ in the germline V gene. Trimming cost V 6 bases and J 5 bases, with 20 bases left between them. The CDR3 is 16 residues long. CDR3 coding DNA: TGCGCCAGCAACCACCAGGGGAGGGGAGGAACCGGGGAGCTGTTTTTT. Amino acid sequence: CASNHQGRGGTGELFF.

This clone has a handful of counts. The chain uses TRBV20-1 and TRBJ1-3; possibly TRBD1 for D (5 bases). The ends were cut back, 3 bases at V and 0 bases at J, with 9 bases in the middle. The CDR3 length is 14 residues. Germline V gene lookup returns CDR1 DFQATT and CDR2 SNEGSKA (reference sequence). Here the CDR3 DNA reads TGCAGTGCTAGTGCCCAGGGCTCTGGAAACACCATATATTTT. It encodes CSASAQGSGNTIYF.

The J gene is TRBJ2-5, the V gene TRBV2; 8 nucleotides line up with TRBD2. Germline V gene sequence: CDR1 SNHLY, CDR2 FYNNEI. V was clipped by 8 bases and J by 9 bases; unmatched bases: 14. The CDR3 loop spans 14 amino acids. CDR3 in DNA: TGTGCCAGCCTCCTGTCGGGAGGGCCCTTAGCCCAGTACTTC. Protein: CASLLSGGPLAQYF. Full variable domain (outside the CDR3, taken from reference TRBV2 and TRBJ2-5): EPEVTQTPSHQVTQMGQEVILRCVPISNHLYFYWYRQILGQKVEFLVSFYNNEISEKSEIFDDQFSVERPDGSNFTLKIRSTKLEDSAMYFCASLLSGGPLAQYFGPGTRLLVL.

The chain carries TRBV6-5 and TRBJ1-2, with a tentative D call TRBD1 (6 bases). CDR1 and CDR2 from the germline V gene are MNHEY and SVGAGI. V was trimmed by 6 bases and J by 5 bases, leaving 19 bases between them. The CDR3 has 15 amino acids. CDR3: CASRIRGGIEYGYTF. The DNA of the CDR3 is TGTGCCAGCAGGATCAGGGGCGGAATCGAATATGGCTACACCTTC.

This clone occurred once. The chain uses TRBV6-6 and TRBJ1-4, with D uncertain. Trimming took off 5 bases at V and 11 bases at J, with 18 bases between the two ends. CDR3 size: 14 residues. Germline-derived CDR1 and CDR2 are MNHNY and SVGAGI (reference sequence). CDR3 nucleotides: TGTGCCAGCAGTACCGGGAGCTCCGACGGGAAACTGTTTTTT. Translation: CASSTGSSDGKLFF.

This chain connects TRBV29-1 to TRBJ2-2; tentatively, D is TRBD1 (6 bases). Trimming pared 6 bases from V and 7 bases from J, leaving 21 bases between. This CDR3 has 15 residues. Germline V CDR1 and CDR2: SQVTM, ANQGSEA. CDR3 sequence (DNA): TGCAGCGTGGCTCCTTCGACAGGCCCCGGCGGGGAGCTGTTTTTT. Encoded protein: CSVAPSTGPGGELFF.

The chain combines TRBV7-9 with TRBJ1-1; D may be TRBD1 (6 bases). The CDR3 spans 16 residues. Germline lookup yields CDR1 SEHNR and CDR2 FQNEAQ (reference sequence). Trimming shortened V by 5 bases and J by 3 bases, and 19 bases separated the two germline ends. Here the CDR3 DNA reads TGTGCCAGCAGCACGGGCGGGGGACATGGGGACACTGAAGCTTTCTTT. Translated, it gives CASSTGGGHGDTEAFF.

This chain joins TRBV15 and TRBJ1-1; D gene uncertain. Germline CDR1 is LNHNV and CDR2 is YYDKDF (reference sequence). The CDR3 spans 14 residues. Trimming pared 4 bases from V and 1 base from J, leaving 10 bases between. CDR3 in amino acids: CATSNRERNTEAFF. CDR3 nucleotides: TGTGCCACCAGCAATCGTGAACGGAACACTGAAGCTTTCTTT.

The CDR3 protein is CASSFGDSYEQYF. The CDR3 bases are TGTGCCAGCAGCTTTGGAGACTCCTACGAGCAGTACTTC. V gene TRBV11-2 combines with J gene TRBJ2-7; no clear D gene. Trimming removed 3 bases at V and 0 bases at J, with 6 bases between. This CDR3 contains 13 residues. Germline CDR1 and CDR2: SGHAT and FQNNGV.

The V gene is TRBV15, the J gene TRBJ1-5; 7 bases agree with TRBD1. CDR1 is LNHNV and CDR2 is YYDKDF in the germline V gene (reference sequence). The CDR3 length is 15 residues. J lost 5 bases, V lost 3 bases, and 7 bases had no gene match. This CDR3 is CATSSEIRGDQPQHF. The CDR3 coding sequence is TGTGCCACCAGCAGTGAAATCAGGGGGGATCAGCCCCAGCATTTT.

In DNA form, the CDR3 reads TGTGCCAGCAGCTCAGGACTAGCGGGGACCGGGGAGCTGTTTTTT. Encoded protein: CASSSGLAGTGELFF. This chain uses TRBV7-6 with TRBJ2-2, with TRBD2 matching over 12 bases. V gave up 4 bases and J gave up 5 bases; unmatched junction bases: 2. Germline lookup yields CDR1 SGHVS and CDR2 FNYEAQ. The CDR3 is made up of 15 amino acids.

The rearrangement joins TRBV27 to TRBJ1-5; no reliable D call. V was cut by 6 bases and J by 4 bases, with 10 bases left in between. Germline V gene lookup returns CDR1 MNHEY and CDR2 SMNVEV (reference sequence). This CDR3 has 13 residues. The CDR3 DNA follows: TGTGCCAGCAGACCTACATGGAATCAGCCCCAGCATTTT. Translation gives CASRPTWNQPQHF.

This chain uses TRBV5-1 with TRBJ2-5; 11 bases fit TRBD2. Germline CDR1 SGHRS, CDR2 YFSETQ. The J segment lost 5 bases and the V segment lost 4 bases, leaving 4 bases of the junction unmatched. The length of the CDR3 is 14 residues. CDR3 protein: CASSPGLAAETQYF. For the CDR3, the DNA is TGCGCCAGCAGCCCGGGACTAGCGGCGGAGACCCAGTACTTC.

CDR3 region: CASSADRGRVRETQYF. The CDR3, as DNA: TGTGCCAGCAGTGCAGACAGGGGAAGGGTGCGAGAGACCCAGTACTTC. J is TRBJ2-5 and V is TRBV2; 8 bases match TRBD1. The CDR3 is made up of 16 amino acids. With V trimmed by 4 bases and J by 4 bases, 11 bases remained unmatched. CDR1 and CDR2 (germline): SNHLY, FYNNEI.

V and J are TRBV10-3 and TRBJ1-1; TRBD1 matches at 10 bases. The trim removed 7 bases at V and 3 bases at J, leaving 5 bases unmatched. Germline V gene lookup returns CDR1 ENHRY and CDR2 SYGVKD. This CDR3 comprises 14 residues. Here the CDR3 DNA reads TGTGCCATCAACGACAGGGGGCGGGACACTGAAGCTTTCTTT. This codes for CAINDRGRDTEAFF.

This chain uses TRBV5-4 with TRBJ2-1, with 10 positions matching TRBD1. Germline CDR1 SGHNT, CDR2 YYREEE (reference sequence). CDR3 size: 17 residues. Trimming cost V 0 bases and J 2 bases; bases outside gene matches: 5. The CDR3, as DNA: TGTGCCAGCAGCTTGGGACGTGGACAGGGGGCCTACAATGAGCAGTTCTTC. It specifies CASSLGRGQGAYNEQFF.

This clone was counted only a few times. The chain has TRBV28 and TRBJ1-5; no clear D gene. Trimming left V 6 bases short and J 2 bases short, with 23 bases between. Germline loops: CDR1 MDHEN, CDR2 SYDVKM. The CDR3 length is 18 residues. The chain's CDR3 is CASSSVGGPFIGNQPQHF. The CDR3 DNA sequence: TGTGCCAGCAGCTCAGTGGGCGGTCCTTTTATAGGCAATCAGCCCCAGCATTTT.

The genes are TRBV6-5 and TRBJ2-2, with D possibly called TRBD1 or TRBD2 (6 bases each). This CDR3 spans 14 amino acids. V gave up 8 bases and J gave up 1 base, with 11 bases separating them. CDR1 is MNHEY and CDR2 is SVGAGI in the germline V gene. DNA for the CDR3: TGTGCCAGCGGCGGGACATTGAACACCGGGGAGCTGTTTTTT. Its translation is CASGGTLNTGELFF.